These 3 T cell receptor beta chains were sequenced from one sample in a study of cytomegalovirus exposure and HLA in healthy donors. Primers: 60 Vbeta forward and 13 Jbeta reverse. The repertoire was sequenced with immunoSEQ multiplex PCR; TCRdb's copy has only in-frame clones and lacks some. The repertoire consists of some 120,000 clones, with 60% to 85% occurring once and the leading ten covering around 2.9%. The sequencing sample was made of PBMCs. These receptors all stem from a man aged 25-45 years in good health and CMV-seronegative.

The chain links TRBV4-3 to TRBJ2-1, with TRBD1 matching over 8 bases. The V gene end was trimmed by 4 bases and the J gene end by 2 bases; junction bases not matched to a gene: 10. The CDR3 loop spans 17 amino acids. Per germline, CDR1 LGHNA and CDR2 YSLEER. The chain's CDR3 is CASSPTQDRGPYNEQFF. CDR3 DNA sequence: TGCGCCAGCAGCCCGACGCAAGACAGGGGACCCTACAATGAGCAGTTCTTC.

This sequence joins TRBV4-2 and TRBJ2-2, with D unclear. Germline lookup yields CDR1 LGHNA and CDR2 YNFKEQ. V gave up 3 bases and J gave up 1 base, with 9 bases separating them. This CDR3 region has 15 residues. The CDR3 here is CASSQVEWNTGELFF. The CDR3 bases are TGTGCCAGCAGCCAGGTAGAATGGAACACCGGGGAGCTGTTTTTT.

The V gene is TRBV5-1, the J gene TRBJ2-7; TRBD2 matches 12 bases. This CDR3 spans 16 amino acids. In germline, CDR1 is SGHRS, CDR2 YFSETQ. V gave up 4 bases and J gave up 5 bases; unmatched junction bases: 10. CDR3 nucleotide sequence: TGCGCCAGCAGCCCTCGCCTACTAGCGGGGGGTAACGAGCAGTACTTC. Translated: CASSPRLLAGGNEQYF.